A single sample is the source of the 21 T cell receptor beta chains below, sequenced in a study of cytotoxic CD8 clonotypes in ibrutinib-treated CLL. Only in-frame clones appear in the TCRdb table, and some are missing; sequencing was by immunoSEQ multiplex PCR. Of about 160,000 clones detected, over 65% appear once; the ten largest clones hold roughly 2%. This specimen was PBMCs, taken after 12 months of ibrutinib treatment. These receptors came from a human donor with chronic lymphocytic leukemia.

The chain joins TRBV7-3 to TRBJ2-2; unclear D gene. Germline CDR1 is SGHTA and CDR2 is FQGTGA. Trimming cost V 5 bases and J 1 base, with 14 bases left between them. The CDR3 sequence is 16 residues long. CDR3 residues: CASSPTAKVNTGELFF. In nucleotides, the CDR3 is TGTGCCAGCAGCCCCACGGCTAAGGTGAACACCGGGGAGCTGTTTTTT.

The rearrangement joins TRBV15 to TRBJ2-3; 7 bases match TRBD1. V was clipped by 0 bases and J by 3 bases; unmatched bases: 9. Germline V CDR1 and CDR2: LNHNV, YYDKDF (reference sequence). The CDR3 has 17 residues. The CDR3 loop is CATSRDPGRGITDTQYF. The CDR3 DNA follows: TGTGCCACCAGCAGAGATCCCGGCAGGGGGATTACAGATACGCAGTATTTT. The full variable domain, its missing parts supplied by reference TRBV15 and TRBJ2-3, is DAMVIQNPRYQVTQFGKPVTLSCSQTLNHNVMYWYQQKSSQAPKLLFHYYDKDFNNEADTPDNFQSRRPNTSFCFLDIRSPGLGDTAMYLCATSRDPGRGITDTQYFGPGTRLTVL.

The chain links TRBV7-2 to TRBJ1-2, with 8 nucleotides matching TRBD1. V dropped 3 bases and J dropped 4; count of bases not matched to a gene: 7. This CDR3 has 15 residues. Germline assignment: CDR1 SGHTA and CDR2 FQGNSA. The CDR3: CASSFSGQGTYGYTF. In DNA, the CDR3 is TGTGCCAGCAGCTTCTCTGGACAGGGAACCTATGGCTACACCTTC.

CDR3 in amino acids: CASSLGRTEETQYF. Written as DNA, the CDR3 is TGTGCCAGCAGCTTAGGGCGGACAGAAGAGACCCAGTACTTC. The chain recombines TRBV7-9 with TRBJ2-5, with a possible D match to TRBD1 (6 bases). CDR1 and CDR2 (germline): SEHNR, FQNEAQ (reference sequence). CDR3 size: 14 residues. V lost 1 base and J 3 bases, leaving 9 bases between the germline ends.

The rearrangement joins TRBV4-2 to TRBJ2-6; the D is unclear. The CDR3 has 19 residues. Trimming shortened V by 1 base and J by 0 bases, and 16 bases separated the two germline ends. The V gene's germline CDR1 is LGHNA and CDR2 YNFKEQ. This CDR3 is CASSQGSEPINSGANVLTF. CDR3 nucleotide sequence: TGTGCCAGCAGCCAAGGGTCCGAACCCATAAACTCTGGGGCCAACGTCCTGACTTTC.

The chain links TRBV6-1 to TRBJ2-7; 10 bases line up with TRBD2. V lost 4 bases, J lost 3 bases, and 9 bases stayed unmatched. CDR1 is MNHNS and CDR2 is SASEGT in the germline V gene. This CDR3 spans 16 amino acids. DNA for the CDR3: TGTGCCAGCAGTGGAACTCAACTAGCGGGGAGCTACGAGCAGTACTTC. The encoded protein is CASSGTQLAGSYEQYF.

Regarding this clone: The same CDR3 is also encoded by other DNA sequences in this sample. The chain joins TRBV28 to TRBJ2-7; D remains ambiguous. V was clipped by 6 bases and J by 4 bases, with 7 bases between them. This CDR3 is built from 11 residues. Germline values: CDR1 MDHEN, CDR2 SYDVKM. The CDR3 DNA is TGTGCCAGCAGCCGAAATTACGAGCAGTACTTC. It is translated as CASSRNYEQYF.

CDR3 nucleotides: TGTGCCAGCAGTTTATCGCCGGGACTAGCGGGAGAAGAGACCCAGTACTTC. Translated, it gives CASSLSPGLAGEETQYF. The J gene is TRBJ2-5, the V gene TRBV27; 14 bases align to TRBD2. The CDR3 consists of 17 residues. With V trimmed by 0 bases and J by 3 bases, 3 bases remained unmatched. Germline lookup yields CDR1 MNHEY and CDR2 SMNVEV (reference sequence).

This clone was counted between two and nine times. The rearrangement links TRBV7-9 to TRBJ1-2; D is undetermined. The V end lost 7 bases, the J end lost 4 bases, and 16 bases lay between the germline ends. The CDR3 totals 14 residues. The germline gives CDR1 SEHNR, CDR2 FQNEAQ (reference sequence). This CDR3 is CASNSREPSYGYTF. The CDR3 DNA is TGTGCCAGCAACTCACGAGAGCCCAGCTATGGCTACACCTTC. The full variable domain, completed using reference TRBV7-9 and TRBJ1-2, is DTGVSQNPRHKITKRGQNVTFRCDPISEHNRLYWYRQTLGQGPEFLTYFQNEAQLEKSRLLSDRFSAERPKGSFSTLEIQRTEQGDSAMYLCASNSREPSYGYTFGSGTRLTVV.

CDR3: CACSPLGGQGFQPQHF. The CDR3 DNA is TGTGCCTGCTCACCCTTAGGGGGACAGGGCTTTCAGCCCCAGCATTTT. The V and J genes are TRBV30 and TRBJ1-5, with 9 bases that match TRBD1. The CDR3 length is 16 residues. The V segment lost 6 bases and the J segment 6 bases; nucleotides outside the gene matches: 15. Per the germline V gene, CDR1 is GTSNPN and CDR2 is SVGIG (reference sequence).

The V and J genes are TRBV9 and TRBJ1-2; perhaps TRBD1 as D (5 bases). The CDR3 runs 15 residues. Looked up from germline, CDR1 is SGDLS and CDR2 is YYNGEE. V lost 3 bases to trimming and J lost 4 bases, with 16 bases between them. The CDR3 bases are TGTGCCAGCAGCGCCATTCCACCACAGGTCTATGGCTACACCTTC. Translation: CASSAIPPQVYGYTF.

The chain couples TRBV2 to TRBJ1-4; no definite D call. Trimming left V 1 base short and J 12 bases short, with 12 bases between. Per germline, CDR1 SNHLY and CDR2 FYNNEI. This CDR3 has 13 residues. The DNA of the CDR3 is TGTGCCAGCAGTGAAGATAGACGGGTGGAACTGTTTTTT. Protein product: CASSEDRRVELFF.

The chain joins TRBV7-9 to TRBJ2-1; perhaps TRBD1 as D (5 bases). This CDR3 is built from 15 residues. The ends were cut back, 5 bases at V and 0 bases at J, with 11 bases in the middle. Germline CDR1 and CDR2: SEHNR and FQNEAQ (reference sequence). This chain's CDR3 is CASSLDISSYNEQFF. The DNA for the CDR3 is TGTGCCAGCAGCCTGGACATTAGCTCCTACAATGAGCAGTTCTTC.

V is TRBV10-2 and J is TRBJ1-1; D is unclear. CDR3 size: 11 residues. Germline CDR1 reads WSHSY; CDR2 reads SAAADI. V was pared by 1 base and J by 3 bases, with 0 bases between. The CDR3 loop reads CASSEYTEAFF. The CDR3 nucleotides are TGCGCCAGCAGTGAGTACACTGAAGCTTTCTTT.

The chain couples TRBV18 to TRBJ1-1; weak D call: TRBD1 (5 bases). Germline assignment: CDR1 KGHSH and CDR2 LQKENI. The CDR3 consists of 15 residues. Trimming pared 1 base from V and 3 bases from J, leaving 12 bases between. The CDR3 DNA reads as TGTGCCAGCTCACCACAGGGGTCTGGGGACACTGAAGCTTTCTTT. Translating it yields CASSPQGSGDTEAFF. Variable domain in full (rest from reference TRBV18 and TRBJ1-1): NAGVMQNPRHLVRRRGQEARLRCSPMKGHSHVYWYRQLPEEGLKFMVYLQKENIIDESGMPKERFSAEFPKEGPSILRIQQVVRGDSAAYFCASSPQGSGDTEAFFGQGTRLTVV.

This clone was counted between two and nine times. This chain joins TRBV6-5 and TRBJ1-2; no firm D call. This CDR3 is built from 15 residues. Germline CDR1 MNHEY, CDR2 SVGAGI. Trimming cost V 4 bases and J 2 bases, with 14 bases left between them. The CDR3 loop is CASSSRATRNYGYTF. The CDR3 DNA reads TGTGCCAGCAGTTCCCGGGCTACAAGGAACTATGGCTACACCTTC.

The chain combines TRBV4-3 with TRBJ2-7; 7 bases fit TRBD2. With V trimmed by 0 bases and J by 6 bases, 8 bases remained unmatched. CDR1 LGHNA and CDR2 YSLEER come from the germline V gene. This CDR3 has 15 amino acids. The CDR3 protein is CASSQELGTKGEQYF. CDR3 in DNA: TGCGCCAGCAGCCAAGAGTTAGGGACTAAGGGCGAGCAGTACTTC.

The V call is TRBV5-1, the J call TRBJ1-4; TRBD1 matches 7 bases. The CDR3 length is 16 residues. Germline lookup yields CDR1 SGHRS and CDR2 YFSETQ. Losses at the gene ends were 2 bases for V and 2 bases for J; bases not matched to a gene: 6. CDR3: CASSLKDRATNEKLFF. In nucleotides, the CDR3 is TGCGCCAGCAGCTTAAAAGACAGGGCTACTAATGAAAAACTGTTTTTT.

The rearrangement uses TRBV5-6 and TRBJ1-1; D is ambiguous. The CDR3 has 14 residues. CDR1 SGHDT and CDR2 YYEEEE come from the germline V gene. The V end was cut by 3 bases, the J end by 4 bases, with 13 bases between. The CDR3 DNA is TGTGCCAGCAGCTCGGACGGTGAGGGCACTGAAGCTTTCTTT. Translated, it gives CASSSDGEGTEAFF. The complete variable domain, with remaining parts taken from reference TRBV5-6 and TRBJ1-1, reads DAGVTQSPTHLIKTRGQQVTLRCSPKSGHDTVSWYQQALGQGPQFIFQYYEEEERQRGNFPDRFSGHQFPNYSSELNVNALLLGDSALYLCASSSDGEGTEAFFGQGTRLTVV.

The chain is built from TRBV14 and TRBJ2-5, with TRBD2 identical over 7 bases. The germline gives CDR1 SGHDN, CDR2 FVKESK. The CDR3 spans 14 residues. The ends lost 3 bases at V and 5 bases at J; junction bases unmatched: 6. CDR3 bases: TGTGCCAGCAGCCATACTGGGAGGGTGGAGACCCAGTACTTC. Translated, it gives CASSHTGRVETQYF.

The CDR3 spells CASSSGTRQPQYF. The CDR3 nucleotides are TGTGCCAGTAGTAGCGGGACCAGACAGCCCCAGTACTTC. The rearrangement joins TRBV19 to TRBJ2-5, with a possible D match to TRBD2 (6 bases). The CDR3 loop spans 13 amino acids. Trimming stripped 4 bases from V and 9 bases from J, with 15 bases between. Germline CDR1 reads LNHDA; CDR2 reads SQIVND (reference sequence).